By its share, the clone carrying this T cell receptor (beta chain) is medium-sized. Its target is unknown. Multiplex PCR with BIOMED2 TRB-A/B primer pools amplified TRB rearrangements. TCRdb re-called the multiplex PCR reads through MiXCR, storing one row per CDR3 protein. The table has tens of thousands of distinct CDR3 sequences, around 30% seen once; the top ten hold about 3%. The data belong to a study of T and B cells in COVID-19 patients. For the study at large: In the active-infection cohort, about 90% of the roughly 20 patients had comorbidities linked to unfavorable COVID-19 outcome.

The study's findings and limits: Exclusive to the recovered cohort were a few thousand TCR clusters, some 32 of them with low generation probability. Highly clonal in active COVID-19, TRB repertoires exceeded healthy-donor diversity and richness at recovery. Patients with COVID-19 reportedly showed strongly skewed T cell receptor beta variable and joining gene usage.

Blood genomic DNA input for TRB amplification was roughly 220-500 ng. Specimen: blood. The clonotype originates from a human donor who had recovered from COVID-19.

This CDR3 is CASSPGVGLTYEQYF. The CDR3 DNA is TGTGCCAGCAGTCCAGGGGTCGGGTTGACCTACGAGCAGTACTTC. V and J are TRBV12-3 or TRBV12-4 and TRBJ2-7; a possible D gene is TRBD1 (6 bases). This CDR3 comprises 15 residues. V was cut by 5 bases and J by 2 bases, with 16 bases left in between.